This T cell receptor (beta chain) was observed in a study of response to subunit inactivated influenza vaccine. The CDR3 is 15 residues long. V lost 4 bases to trimming and J lost 5 bases; unmatched junction nucleotides: 8. CDR1 and CDR2 from the germline V gene are SGHRS and YFSETQ. Each CDR3 protein is one row after TCRdb ran MiXCR on the RT-PCR reads. The sample lists just under 550,000 distinct CDR3 sequences, roughly 25% seen once, with 2.5% to 3% in the top ten. Ten or more counts support this clonotype. Separately, the same data were catalogued under a study of T cells expressing NK-cell markers. In that study: 5'RACE template switching with UMIs generated TCR beta cDNA.

This chain uses TRBV5-1 with TRBJ2-5; TRBD1 aligns across 10 bases. Sequencing used CD4+ T cells sorted from PBMCs, obtained 11 to 12 days after vaccination. The TCR was taken from a middle-aged man who received an inactivated influenza vaccine. The CDR3 here is CASSTGQGRGETQYF. The CDR3 nucleotides are TGCGCCAGCAGCACGGGACAGGGGAGAGGGGAGACCCAGTACTTC.